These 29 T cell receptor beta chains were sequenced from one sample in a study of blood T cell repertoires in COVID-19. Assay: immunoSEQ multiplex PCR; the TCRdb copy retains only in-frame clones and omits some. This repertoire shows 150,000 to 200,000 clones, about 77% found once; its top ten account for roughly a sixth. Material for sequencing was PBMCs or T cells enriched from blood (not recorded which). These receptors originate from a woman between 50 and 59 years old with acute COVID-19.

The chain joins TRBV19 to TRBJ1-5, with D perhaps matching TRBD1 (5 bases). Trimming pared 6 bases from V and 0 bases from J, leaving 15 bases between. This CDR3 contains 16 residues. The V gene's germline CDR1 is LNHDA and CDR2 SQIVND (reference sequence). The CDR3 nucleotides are TGTGCCAGTAGGGATCAGGGATTCAATAGCAATCAGCCCCAGCATTTT. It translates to CASRDQGFNSNQPQHF.

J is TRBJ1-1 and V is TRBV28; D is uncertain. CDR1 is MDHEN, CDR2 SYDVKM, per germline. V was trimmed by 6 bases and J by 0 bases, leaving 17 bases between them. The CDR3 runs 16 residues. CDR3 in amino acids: CASSPSLGGLNTEAFF. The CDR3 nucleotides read TGTGCCAGCAGCCCTTCCTTGGGTGGGCTGAACACTGAAGCTTTCTTT. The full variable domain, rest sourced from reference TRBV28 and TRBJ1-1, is DVKVTQSSRYLVKRTGEKVFLECVQDMDHENMFWYRQDPGLGLRLIYFSYDVKMKEKGDIPEGYSVSREKKERFSLILESASTNQTSMYLCASSPSLGGLNTEAFFGQGTRLTVV.

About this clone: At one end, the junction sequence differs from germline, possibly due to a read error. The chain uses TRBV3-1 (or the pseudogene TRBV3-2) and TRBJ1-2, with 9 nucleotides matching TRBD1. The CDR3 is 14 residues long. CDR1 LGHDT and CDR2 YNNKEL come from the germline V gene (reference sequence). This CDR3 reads CASSQRTRTGEFFF. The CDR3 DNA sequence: TGTGCCAGCAGCCAGAGAACCCGGACAGGGGAGTTCTTCTTC.

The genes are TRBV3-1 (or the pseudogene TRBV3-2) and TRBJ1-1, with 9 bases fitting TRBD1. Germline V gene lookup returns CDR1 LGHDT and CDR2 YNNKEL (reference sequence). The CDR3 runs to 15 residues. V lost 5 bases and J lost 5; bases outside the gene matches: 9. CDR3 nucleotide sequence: TGTGCCAGCAGCAACAGGGGGCACTGGGGAACTGAAGCTTTCTTT. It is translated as CASSNRGHWGTEAFF.

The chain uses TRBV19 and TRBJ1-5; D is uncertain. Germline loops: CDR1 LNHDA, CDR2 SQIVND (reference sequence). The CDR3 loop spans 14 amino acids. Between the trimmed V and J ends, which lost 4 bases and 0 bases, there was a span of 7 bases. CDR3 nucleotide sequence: TGTGCCAGTAGTAGCCAGGTTAGCAATCAGCCCCAGCATTTT. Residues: CASSSQVSNQPQHF.

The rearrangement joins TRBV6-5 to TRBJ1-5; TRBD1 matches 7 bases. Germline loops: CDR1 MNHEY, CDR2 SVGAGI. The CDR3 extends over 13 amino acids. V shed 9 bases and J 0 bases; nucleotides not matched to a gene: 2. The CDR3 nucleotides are TGTGCCAGTACAGGGGTTAGCAATCAGCCCCAGCATTTT. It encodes CASTGVSNQPQHF.

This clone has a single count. DNA for the CDR3: TGCGCCAGCAGTGAAGAGTCAGGGGCGGGTAGCAATCAGCCCCAGCATTTT. Protein sequence: CASSEESGAGSNQPQHF. The V and J genes are TRBV10-2 and TRBJ1-5; tentative D call: TRBD1 (6 bases). CDR3 size: 17 residues. V lost 3 bases to trimming and J lost 0 bases, with 15 bases between them. CDR1 is WSHSY, CDR2 SAAADI, per germline.

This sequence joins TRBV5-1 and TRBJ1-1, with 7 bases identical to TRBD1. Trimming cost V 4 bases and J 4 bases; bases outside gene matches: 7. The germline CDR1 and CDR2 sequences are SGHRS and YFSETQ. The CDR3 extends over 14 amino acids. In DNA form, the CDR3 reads TGCGCCAGCAGCCAACAGGGGCCGGGCACTGAAGCTTTCTTT. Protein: CASSQQGPGTEAFF.

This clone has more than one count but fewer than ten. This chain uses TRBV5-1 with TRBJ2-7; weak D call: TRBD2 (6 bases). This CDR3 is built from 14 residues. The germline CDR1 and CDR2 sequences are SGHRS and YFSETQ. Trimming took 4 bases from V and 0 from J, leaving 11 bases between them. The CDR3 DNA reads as TGCGCCAGCAGCGTCGGGGGAAGCTCCTACGAGCAGTACGTC. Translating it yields CASSVGGSSYEQYV.

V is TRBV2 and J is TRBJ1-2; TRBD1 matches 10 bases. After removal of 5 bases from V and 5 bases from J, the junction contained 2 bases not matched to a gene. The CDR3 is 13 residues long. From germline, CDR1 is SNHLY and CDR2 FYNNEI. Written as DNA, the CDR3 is TGTGCCAGCAGTTGGACAGGGGGATATGGCTACACCTTC. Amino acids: CASSWTGGYGYTF.

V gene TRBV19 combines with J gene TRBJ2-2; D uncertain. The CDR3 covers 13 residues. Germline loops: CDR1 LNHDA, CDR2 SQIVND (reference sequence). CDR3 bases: TGTGCAGCCGGAGCGCGTTATCCCGGGGAGCTGTTTTTT. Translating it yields CAAGARYPGELFF.

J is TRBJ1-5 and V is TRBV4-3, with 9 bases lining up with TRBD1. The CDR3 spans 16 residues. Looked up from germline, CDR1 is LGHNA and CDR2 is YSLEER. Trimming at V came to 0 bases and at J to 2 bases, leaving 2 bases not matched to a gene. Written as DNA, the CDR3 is TGCGCCAGCAGCCAAGATCGGACAGGGGGCAATCAGCCCCAGCATTTT. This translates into CASSQDRTGGNQPQHF.

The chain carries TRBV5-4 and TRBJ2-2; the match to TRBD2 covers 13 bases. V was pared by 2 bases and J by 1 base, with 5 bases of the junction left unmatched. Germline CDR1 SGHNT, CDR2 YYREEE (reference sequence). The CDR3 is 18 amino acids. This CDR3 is CASSLGLAGAKNTGELFF. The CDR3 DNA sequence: TGTGCCAGCAGCTTAGGACTAGCGGGGGCCAAGAACACCGGGGAGCTGTTTTTT.

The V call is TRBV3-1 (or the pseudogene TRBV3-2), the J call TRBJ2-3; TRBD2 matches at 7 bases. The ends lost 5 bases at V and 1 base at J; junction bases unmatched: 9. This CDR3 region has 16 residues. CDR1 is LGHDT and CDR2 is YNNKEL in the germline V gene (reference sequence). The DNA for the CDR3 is TGTGCCAGCAGCTACCTCTCGGGGGGTGGCACAGATACGCAGTATTTT. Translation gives CASSYLSGGGTDTQYF.

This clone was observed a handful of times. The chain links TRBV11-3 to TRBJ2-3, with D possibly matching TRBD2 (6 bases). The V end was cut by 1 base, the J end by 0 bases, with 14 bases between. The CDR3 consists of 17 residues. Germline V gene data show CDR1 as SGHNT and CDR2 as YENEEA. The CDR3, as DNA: TGTGCCAGCAGCTTAGGGACTACCTCCGCTAGCACAGATACGCAGTATTTT. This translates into CASSLGTTSASTDTQYF.

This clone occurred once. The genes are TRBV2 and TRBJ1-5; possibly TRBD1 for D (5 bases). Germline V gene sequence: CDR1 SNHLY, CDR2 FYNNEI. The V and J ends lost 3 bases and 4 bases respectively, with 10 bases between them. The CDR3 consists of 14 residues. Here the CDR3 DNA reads TGTGCCAGCAGTGAGATGGGGGGGAATCAGCCCCAGCATTTT. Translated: CASSEMGGNQPQHF. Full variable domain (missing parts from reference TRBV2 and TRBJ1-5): EPEVTQTPSHQVTQMGQEVILRCVPISNHLYFYWYRQILGQKVEFLVSFYNNEISEKSEIFDDQFSVERPDGSNFTLKIRSTKLEDSAMYFCASSEMGGNQPQHFGDGTRLSIL.

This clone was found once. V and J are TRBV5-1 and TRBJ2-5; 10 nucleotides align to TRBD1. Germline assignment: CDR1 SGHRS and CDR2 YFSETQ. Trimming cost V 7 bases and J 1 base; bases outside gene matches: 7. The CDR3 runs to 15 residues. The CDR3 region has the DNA TGCGCCAGCTCCCCGGACAGGGGGGTCCAAGAGACCCAGTACTTC. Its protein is CASSPDRGVQETQYF. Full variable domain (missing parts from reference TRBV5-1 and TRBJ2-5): KAGVTQTPRYLIKTRGQQVTLSCSPISGHRSVSWYQQTPGQGLQFLFEYFSETQRNKGNFPGRFSGRQFSNSRSEMNVSTLELGDSALYLCASSPDRGVQETQYFGPGTRLLVL.

CDR3 nucleotide sequence: TGTGCCAGCAGCTTGCGCAGGGAGGTCAGCTATGGCTACACCTTC. As protein: CASSLRREVSYGYTF. J is TRBJ1-2 and V is TRBV7-2; D possibly corresponds to TRBD1 (5 bases). Trimming pared 3 bases from V and 4 bases from J, leaving 15 bases between. In germline, CDR1 is SGHTA, CDR2 FQGNSA. This CDR3 spans 15 amino acids.

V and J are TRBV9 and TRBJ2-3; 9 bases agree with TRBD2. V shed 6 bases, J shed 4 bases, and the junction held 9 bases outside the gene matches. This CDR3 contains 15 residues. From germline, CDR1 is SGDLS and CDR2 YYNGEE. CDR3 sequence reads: CASTQAGGVADTQYF. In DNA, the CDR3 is TGTGCCAGCACCCAAGCGGGGGGAGTGGCAGATACGCAGTATTTT.

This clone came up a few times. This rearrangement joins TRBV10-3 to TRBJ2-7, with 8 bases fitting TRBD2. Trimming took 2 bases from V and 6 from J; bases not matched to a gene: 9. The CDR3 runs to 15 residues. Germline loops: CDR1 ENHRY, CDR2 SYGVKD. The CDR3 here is CAISEKVAGLGEQYV. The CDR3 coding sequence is TGTGCCATCAGTGAGAAGGTAGCGGGGTTGGGCGAGCAGTACGTC.

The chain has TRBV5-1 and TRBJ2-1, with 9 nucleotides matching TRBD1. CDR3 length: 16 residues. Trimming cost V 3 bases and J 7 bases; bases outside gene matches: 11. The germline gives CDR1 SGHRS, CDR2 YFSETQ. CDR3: CASSSGDRGLSNEQFF. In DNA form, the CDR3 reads TGCGCCAGCAGCTCCGGTGACAGGGGGTTATCAAATGAGCAGTTCTTC.

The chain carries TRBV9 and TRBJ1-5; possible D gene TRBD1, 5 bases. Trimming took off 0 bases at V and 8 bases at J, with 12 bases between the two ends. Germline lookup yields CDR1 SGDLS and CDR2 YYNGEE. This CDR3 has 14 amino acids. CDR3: CASSVEGREEPQHF. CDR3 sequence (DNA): TGTGCCAGCAGCGTAGAGGGCAGGGAAGAGCCCCAGCATTTT. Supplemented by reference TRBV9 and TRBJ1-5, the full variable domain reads DSGVTQTPKHLITATGQRVTLRCSPRSGDLSVYWYQQSLDQGLQFLIQYYNGEERAKGNILERFSAQQFPDLHSELNLSSLELGDSALYFCASSVEGREEPQHFGDGTRLSIL.

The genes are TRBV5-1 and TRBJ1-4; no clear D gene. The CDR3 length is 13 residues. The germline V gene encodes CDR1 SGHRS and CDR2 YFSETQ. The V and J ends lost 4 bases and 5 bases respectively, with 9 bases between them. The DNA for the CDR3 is TGCGCCAGCAGCCTCAGGTGGAATGAAAAACTGTTTTTT. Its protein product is CASSLRWNEKLFF.

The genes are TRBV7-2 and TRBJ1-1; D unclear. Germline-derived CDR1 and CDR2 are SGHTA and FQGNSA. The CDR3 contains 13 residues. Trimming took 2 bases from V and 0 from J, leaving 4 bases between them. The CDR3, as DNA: TGTGCCAGCAGCTTATCGTTGAACACTGAAGCTTTCTTT. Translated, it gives CASSLSLNTEAFF.

The CDR3 DNA reads TGTGCCTGGAGTGCAACAGGGGGTCAGCCCCAGCATTTT. Its protein is CAWSATGGQPQHF. V gene TRBV30 combines with J gene TRBJ1-5; 8 bases agree with TRBD1. Trimming cost V 1 base and J 6 bases; bases outside gene matches: 2. Germline CDR1 GTSNPN, CDR2 SVGIG (reference sequence). This CDR3 has 13 residues.

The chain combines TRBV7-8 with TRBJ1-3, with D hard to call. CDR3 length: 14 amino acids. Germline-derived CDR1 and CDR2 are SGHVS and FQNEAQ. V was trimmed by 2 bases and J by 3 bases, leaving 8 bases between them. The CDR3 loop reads CASSLRALGNTIYF. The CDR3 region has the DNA TGTGCCAGCAGCTTACGAGCTCTTGGAAACACCATATATTTT. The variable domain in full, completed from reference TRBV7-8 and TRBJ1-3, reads GAGVSQSPRYKVAKRGQDVALRCDPISGHVSLFWYQQALGQGPEFLTYFQNEAQLDKSGLPSDRFFAERPEGSVSTLKIQRTQQEDSAVYLCASSLRALGNTIYFGEGSWLTVV.

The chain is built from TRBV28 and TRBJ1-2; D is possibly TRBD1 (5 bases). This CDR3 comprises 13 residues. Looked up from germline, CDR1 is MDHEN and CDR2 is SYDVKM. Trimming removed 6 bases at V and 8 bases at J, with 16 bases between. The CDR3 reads CASRTDSPKGYTF. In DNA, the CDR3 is TGTGCCAGCAGAACCGACAGTCCGAAGGGCTACACCTTC.

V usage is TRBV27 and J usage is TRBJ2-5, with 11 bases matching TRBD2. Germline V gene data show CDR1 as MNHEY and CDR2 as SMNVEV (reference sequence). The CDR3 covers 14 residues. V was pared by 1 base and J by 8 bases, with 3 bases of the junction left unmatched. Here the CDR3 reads CASSLFSGGATQYF. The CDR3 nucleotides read TGTGCCAGCAGTTTATTTAGCGGGGGGGCCACCCAGTACTTC.

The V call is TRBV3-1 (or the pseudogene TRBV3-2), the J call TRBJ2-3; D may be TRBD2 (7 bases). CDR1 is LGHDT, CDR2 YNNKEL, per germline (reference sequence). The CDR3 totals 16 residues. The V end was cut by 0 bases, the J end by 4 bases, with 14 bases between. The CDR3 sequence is CASSQEGAGASDTQYF. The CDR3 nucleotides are TGTGCCAGCAGCCAAGAGGGGGCGGGGGCGTCAGATACGCAGTATTTT.